A single sample gave rise to the 26 T cell receptor beta chains below, sequenced in a study of blood T cell repertoires in COVID-19. Libraries were prepared by immunoSEQ multiplex PCR; TCRdb keeps only in-frame clonotypes and omits some of them. The table lists a few hundred thousand clones, about 91% of them singletons. The sample consisted of peripheral blood. These TCRs come from a woman between 55 and 75 years old with acute or convalescent COVID-19.

The rearrangement links TRBV9 to TRBJ2-7, with 8 bases identical to TRBD2. The CDR3 extends over 14 amino acids. From germline, CDR1 is SGDLS and CDR2 YYNGEE. Trimming removed 4 bases from V and 3 bases from J; junction bases left unmatched: 6. CDR3 nucleotides: TGTGCCAGCAGCCCCCAGCGGGAGTACTACGAGCAGTACTTC. Protein product: CASSPQREYYEQYF.

The rearrangement uses TRBV18 and TRBJ1-1; tentatively, D is TRBD1 (6 bases). The germline V gene encodes CDR1 KGHSH and CDR2 LQKENI. V was pared by 2 bases and J by 2 bases, with 9 bases between. This CDR3 spans 14 amino acids. The CDR3 nucleotides are TGTGCCAGCTCACCATCACAGGGTAACACTGAAGCTTTCTTT. This translates into CASSPSQGNTEAFF.

The gene calls are TRBV6-2 or TRBV6-3 and TRBJ1-6; the match to TRBD1 covers 9 bases. The trim removed 6 bases at V and 0 bases at J, leaving 21 bases unmatched. Germline V gene sequence: CDR1 MNHEY, CDR2 SVGEGT. The CDR3 is 22 amino acids. CDR3 nucleotides: TGTGCCAGCAGCCCCGGACAGGGGATACACCACCCACGTAGCTCCTATAATTCACCCCTCCACTTT. Translating gives CASSPGQGIHHPRSSYNSPLHF.

This chain links TRBV7-3 with TRBJ2-3, with TRBD1 as a possible D gene (6 bases). Trimming shortened V by 2 bases and J by 0 bases, and 21 bases separated the two germline ends. The length of the CDR3 is 19 residues. Germline V CDR1 and CDR2: SGHTA, FQGTGA. Here the CDR3 reads CASSLFGTRSLTSTDTQYF. For the CDR3, the DNA is TGTGCCAGCAGCTTATTCGGGACAAGGTCGTTGACTAGCACAGATACGCAGTATTTT.

In its sample, this clone was seen a few times. The chain joins TRBV30 to TRBJ1-3; TRBD1 agrees at 10 bases. Trimming at V came to 3 bases and at J to 2 bases, leaving 10 bases not matched to a gene. Germline CDR1 reads GTSNPN; CDR2 reads SVGIG (reference sequence). The CDR3 spans 17 residues. For the CDR3, the DNA is TGTGCCTGGAGGCTCCCACCCGACAGGGGGCCTGGAAACACCATATATTTT. Amino acids: CAWRLPPDRGPGNTIYF. Supplemented by reference TRBV30 and TRBJ1-3, the full variable domain reads SQTIHQWPATLVQPVGSPLSLECTVEGTSNPNLYWYRQAAGRGLQLLFYSVGIGQISSEVPQNLSASRPQDRQFILSSKKLLLSDSGFYLCAWRLPPDRGPGNTIYFGEGSWLTVV.

The chain employs TRBV4-2 and TRBJ1-2; no reliable D call. CDR1 and CDR2 from the germline V gene are LGHNA and YNFKEQ. V was pared by 0 bases and J by 4 bases, with 18 bases between. This CDR3 has 17 residues. The CDR3 spells CASSQDSVPGGIYGYTF. The CDR3 DNA reads TGTGCCAGCAGCCAAGATTCGGTTCCGGGAGGGATCTATGGCTACACCTTC.

The rearrangement uses TRBV19 and TRBJ1-1, with D possibly being TRBD1 (5 bases). This CDR3 has 15 amino acids. The germline CDR1 and CDR2 sequences are LNHDA and SQIVND (reference sequence). Trimming shortened V by 7 bases and J by 1 base, and 16 bases separated the two germline ends. CDR3 nucleotides: TGTGCCAGTACCCCCCGCAGGGCAGCGAACACTGAAGCTTTCTTT. Translation gives CASTPRRAANTEAFF.

The V and J genes are TRBV2 and TRBJ2-7, with 8 bases fitting TRBD1. Germline loops: CDR1 SNHLY, CDR2 FYNNEI. This CDR3 region has 14 residues. J gave up 0 bases and V 6 bases, and 4 bases lay outside the gene matches. The CDR3 here is CASRDRDLSYEQYF. Here the CDR3 DNA reads TGTGCCAGCAGGGACAGGGATCTCTCCTACGAGCAGTACTTC.

The V call is TRBV7-6, the J call TRBJ1-5, with 8 positions matching TRBD1. Trimming took 4 bases from V and 7 from J; bases not matched to a gene: 12. Germline V gene data show CDR1 as SGHVS and CDR2 as FNYEAQ. The CDR3 contains 16 residues. The CDR3 region is CASSSQGRGRDQPQHF. CDR3 nucleotides: TGTGCCAGCAGCTCCCAGGGCAGGGGGCGCGACCAGCCCCAGCATTTT.

The gene calls are TRBV7-3 and TRBJ2-5; 7 positions match TRBD2. V shed 2 bases, J shed 0 bases, and the junction held 3 bases outside the gene matches. From germline, CDR1 is SGHTA and CDR2 FQGTGA. The length of the CDR3 is 15 residues. CDR3 residues: CASSLLAGDQETQYF. The CDR3, as DNA: TGTGCCAGCAGCTTATTGGCGGGGGACCAAGAGACCCAGTACTTC.

The chain links TRBV28 to TRBJ1-1; 7 bases map to TRBD1. Trimming at V came to 5 bases and at J to 2 bases, leaving 5 bases not matched to a gene. The CDR3 runs 14 residues. Germline V CDR1 and CDR2: MDHEN, SYDVKM. CDR3 coding DNA: TGTGCCAGCAGTACCACAGGGGCTAACACTGAAGCTTTCTTT. This translates into CASSTTGANTEAFF. The entire variable domain, with the rest obtained from reference TRBV28 and TRBJ1-1, is as follows: DVKVTQSSRYLVKRTGEKVFLECVQDMDHENMFWYRQDPGLGLRLIYFSYDVKMKEKGDIPEGYSVSREKKERFSLILESASTNQTSMYLCASSTTGANTEAFFGQGTRLTVV.

This rearrangement joins TRBV2 to TRBJ2-2, with a tentative D call TRBD2 (5 bases). CDR1 is SNHLY, CDR2 FYNNEI, per germline. The CDR3 loop spans 15 amino acids. Trimming took 2 bases from V and 5 from J, leaving 12 bases between them. CDR3 sequence reads: CASSETGISTGELFF. CDR3 in DNA: TGTGCCAGCAGTGAAACGGGAATTTCGACCGGGGAGCTGTTTTTT.

This sequence joins TRBV9 and TRBJ1-4; the match to TRBD1 covers 8 bases. J lost 3 bases, V lost 0 bases, and 10 bases had no gene match. The CDR3 extends over 18 amino acids. Germline lookup yields CDR1 SGDLS and CDR2 YYNGEE. CDR3 bases: TGTGCCAGCAGCGTAGCCAGGGGGCTCGATCAGGCTAATGAAAAACTGTTTTTT. It yields the protein CASSVARGLDQANEKLFF. The full variable domain, completed using reference TRBV9 and TRBJ1-4, is DSGVTQTPKHLITATGQRVTLRCSPRSGDLSVYWYQQSLDQGLQFLIQYYNGEERAKGNILERFSAQQFPDLHSELNLSSLELGDSALYFCASSVARGLDQANEKLFFGSGTQLSVL.

The chain employs TRBV27 and TRBJ2-5, with 9 bases lining up with TRBD1. The CDR3 spans 16 residues. Per germline, CDR1 MNHEY and CDR2 SMNVEV (reference sequence). The ends lost 2 bases at V and 2 bases at J; junction bases unmatched: 6. This CDR3 reads CASSLRTGTGQETQYF. The CDR3 region has the DNA TGTGCCAGCAGTTTACGTACCGGGACAGGGCAAGAGACCCAGTACTTC.

This clone has only one observation. The chain uses TRBV19 and TRBJ1-5; the D gene is possibly TRBD1 (6 bases). V was clipped by 5 bases and J by 7 bases, with 18 bases between them. This CDR3 has 15 residues. Germline V gene data show CDR1 as LNHDA and CDR2 as SQIVND (reference sequence). The CDR3 DNA sequence: TGTGCCAGTAGTTCCTTCCGGGACATTTGGCAGCCCCAGCATTTT. As protein: CASSSFRDIWQPQHF. The complete variable domain, with remaining parts taken from reference TRBV19 and TRBJ1-5, reads DGGITQSPKYLFRKEGQNVTLSCEQNLNHDAMYWYRQDPGQGLRLIYYSQIVNDFQKGDIAEGYSVSREKKESFPLTVTSAQKNPTAFYLCASSSFRDIWQPQHFGDGTRLSIL.

This clone turned up a few times. The chain uses TRBV7-3 and TRBJ1-1; TRBD1 matches 10 bases. V was pared by 7 bases and J by 4 bases, with 9 bases of the junction left unmatched. Per the germline V gene, CDR1 is SGHTA and CDR2 is FQGTGA. The CDR3 extends over 15 amino acids. CDR3 region: CASTETGGISTEAFF. CDR3 DNA sequence: TGTGCCAGCACCGAGACAGGGGGCATTAGCACTGAAGCTTTCTTT.

The genes are TRBV7-3 and TRBJ2-6; perhaps TRBD1 as D (5 bases). There are 15 residues in the CDR3. Trimming shortened V by 5 bases and J by 1 base, and 9 bases separated the two germline ends. Germline assignment: CDR1 SGHTA and CDR2 FQGTGA. The DNA for the CDR3 is TGTGCCAGCAGCATAGGGGTGTCTGGGGCCAACGTCCTGACTTTC. Translation: CASSIGVSGANVLTF.

CDR3 loop: CASSIPTGRMNTEAFF. CDR3 DNA sequence: TGTGCCAGTAGTATCCCGACAGGGCGAATGAACACTGAAGCTTTCTTT. The rearrangement joins TRBV19 to TRBJ1-1; 7 positions agree with TRBD1. The junction had 7 bases not matched to a gene; V was cut back by 3 bases and J by 0 bases. CDR3 size: 16 residues. Germline CDR1 LNHDA, CDR2 SQIVND (reference sequence).

The chain has TRBV6-1 and TRBJ1-6, with 9 bases that match TRBD1. V shed 2 bases, J shed 3 bases, and the junction held 2 bases outside the gene matches. Germline V gene sequence: CDR1 MNHNS, CDR2 SASEGT. The CDR3 spans 16 residues. DNA for the CDR3: TGTGCCAGCAGTGAAAGGGACAGGGACTATAATTCACCCCTCCACTTT. Translating it yields CASSERDRDYNSPLHF.

This clone came up once. The genes are TRBV18 and TRBJ1-5; D is unresolved. Trimming removed 11 bases at V and 7 bases at J, with 18 bases between. The V gene's germline CDR1 is KGHSH and CDR2 LQKENI. The CDR3 has 13 amino acids. CDR3 sequence: CAATREFRQPQHF. The CDR3 nucleotides read TGTGCCGCCACTCGGGAGTTCAGACAGCCCCAGCATTTT.

The chain employs TRBV16 and TRBJ1-5, with D perhaps TRBD1 (5 bases). The CDR3 runs 15 residues. The germline CDR1 and CDR2 sequences are KGHSY and FQNENV. The ends were cut back, 7 bases at V and 0 bases at J, with 13 bases in the middle. DNA for the CDR3: TGTGCCAGCAACATCCGGGGGGGTAGCAATCAGCCCCAGCATTTT. As protein: CASNIRGGSNQPQHF.

This chain joins TRBV7-6 and TRBJ1-1, with 7 bases identical to TRBD1. Germline-derived CDR1 and CDR2 are SGHVS and FNYEAQ. The CDR3 covers 15 residues. V lost 3 bases, J lost 5 bases, and 9 bases stayed unmatched. The CDR3 reads CASSLDRWGSTEAFF. CDR3 DNA sequence: TGTGCCAGCAGCTTGGACAGGTGGGGTAGTACTGAAGCTTTCTTT.

The chain links TRBV27 to TRBJ2-6; 8 positions agree with TRBD1. This CDR3 spans 17 amino acids. Germline V gives CDR1 MNHEY, CDR2 SMNVEV (reference sequence). The ends lost 7 bases at V and 0 bases at J; junction bases unmatched: 8. The CDR3 region has the DNA TGTGCCAGCAAGCCCGGGACAGGAGCCTCTGGGGCCAACGTCCTGACTTTC. This encodes CASKPGTGASGANVLTF.

This chain links TRBV4-2 with TRBJ2-5; 7 bases are shared with TRBD2. The CDR3 extends over 15 amino acids. V gave up 0 bases and J gave up 5 bases; unmatched junction bases: 6. Per germline, CDR1 LGHNA and CDR2 YNFKEQ. The CDR3 coding sequence is TGTGCCAGCAGCCAAGACGGACTAGACGGTGAGACCCAGTACTTC. Amino acids: CASSQDGLDGETQYF.

DNA for the CDR3: TGTGCCAGCAGCGCTATTACCGGGGAGCTGTTTTTT. Translating it yields CASSAITGELFF. The chain joins TRBV9 to TRBJ2-2; unclear D gene. The ends were cut back, 3 bases at V and 5 bases at J, with 5 bases in the middle. CDR3 length: 12 residues. The germline CDR1 and CDR2 sequences are SGDLS and YYNGEE. The whole variable domain, filled in from reference TRBV9 and TRBJ2-2, reads DSGVTQTPKHLITATGQRVTLRCSPRSGDLSVYWYQQSLDQGLQFLIQYYNGEERAKGNILERFSAQQFPDLHSELNLSSLELGDSALYFCASSAITGELFFGEGSRLTVL.

The chain combines TRBV11-3 with TRBJ1-6; D is ambiguous. Germline-derived CDR1 and CDR2 are SGHNT and YENEEA. This CDR3 is built from 15 residues. Trimming shortened V by 0 bases and J by 0 bases, and 3 bases separated the two germline ends. The CDR3 loop reads CASSLDSSYNSPLHF. The CDR3, as DNA: TGTGCCAGCAGCTTAGACAGCTCCTATAATTCACCCCTCCACTTT.